One and the same sample provided the 25 T cell receptor beta chains below, sequenced in a study of blood T cell repertoires in COVID-19. Measured with immunoSEQ multiplex PCR; TCRdb has only the in-frame clones, and not every one. Found here are around 310,000 clones, around 92% of them singletons; the top ten hold more than 9%. Sequenced sample: PBMCs or T cells enriched from blood (not recorded which). All receptors come from a woman younger than 45 who had recovered from COVID-19.

The J gene is TRBJ2-1, the V gene TRBV10-1; 13 positions match TRBD2. Trimming removed 4 bases from V and 4 bases from J; junction bases left unmatched: 4. This CDR3 region has 16 residues. From germline, CDR1 is WNHNN and CDR2 SYGVQD (reference sequence). This CDR3 is CASSGGLAGAYNEQFF. CDR3 sequence (DNA): TGCGCCAGCAGTGGTGGACTAGCGGGAGCATACAATGAGCAGTTCTTC.

This sequence joins TRBV20-1 and TRBJ1-6; perhaps TRBD1 as D (6 bases). With 3 bases removed from V and 10 bases from J, the gap between germline ends came to 25 bases. Germline V gene sequence: CDR1 DFQATT, CDR2 SNEGSKA (reference sequence). The CDR3 consists of 17 residues. CDR3 in amino acids: CSASWVSRGRDRSPLHF. Written as DNA, the CDR3 is TGCAGTGCTAGTTGGGTTAGCAGGGGTCGGGATCGGTCACCCCTCCACTTT.

J is TRBJ1-6 and V is TRBV2, with D unresolved. Germline CDR1 SNHLY, CDR2 FYNNEI. The CDR3 totals 15 residues. V lost 5 bases, J lost 6 bases, and 14 bases lay in between. In DNA, the CDR3 is TGTGCCAGCAGTTCCAACCGGGTTTCTAATTCACCCCTCCACTTT. Translation: CASSSNRVSNSPLHF.

In the case of this clone: The junction departs from the called germline gene at one end, perhaps through a read error. The gene calls are TRBV11-2 and TRBJ2-7; perhaps TRBD2 as D (5 bases). The CDR3 extends over 17 amino acids. Looked up from germline, CDR1 is SGHAT and CDR2 is FQNNGV. In DNA form, the CDR3 reads TGTGCCAGCATGTTCCCCCGAGGGCTAGCAGGCTCCCACGAGCAGTACTTC. It is translated as CASMFPRGLAGSHEQYF. The entire variable domain, with the rest obtained from reference TRBV11-2 and TRBJ2-7, is as follows: EAGVAQSPRYKIIEKRQSVAFWCNPISGHATLYWYQQILGQGPKLLIQFQNNGVVDDSQLPKDRFSAERLKGVDSTLKIQPAKLEDSAVYLCASMFPRGLAGSHEQYFGPGTRLTVT.

This clone was detected once. The CDR3 here is CASSLTSYRETQYF. In nucleotides, the CDR3 is TGTGCCAGCAGCCTGACTAGCTATCGGGAGACCCAGTACTTC. The V call is TRBV28, the J call TRBJ2-5, with TRBD2 identical over 7 bases. V lost 6 bases, J lost 5 bases, and 9 bases stayed unmatched. CDR3 length equals 14 residues. Germline-derived CDR1 and CDR2 are MDHEN and SYDVKM.

This clone was recorded only once. This sequence joins TRBV5-6 and TRBJ1-1; 7 bases are shared with TRBD1. Trimming took 4 bases from V and 3 from J; bases not matched to a gene: 12. This CDR3 has 16 residues. Per germline, CDR1 SGHDT and CDR2 YYEEEE. CDR3 nucleotide sequence: TGTGCCAGCAGCCTAAACAGGGGTCGCTGGGACACTGAAGCTTTCTTT. Translation: CASSLNRGRWDTEAFF.

The chain links TRBV5-6 to TRBJ2-7; D possibly corresponds to TRBD2 (6 bases). Germline V gene lookup returns CDR1 SGHDT and CDR2 YYEEEE. The CDR3 is made up of 16 amino acids. V was clipped by 1 base and J by 3 bases, with 17 bases between them. CDR3 in amino acids: CASSLTGRQGGYEQYF. Written as DNA, the CDR3 is TGTGCCAGCAGCTTGACGGGACGGCAGGGAGGCTACGAGCAGTACTTC. Together with reference TRBV5-6 and TRBJ2-7, the CDR3 gives the full variable domain: DAGVTQSPTHLIKTRGQQVTLRCSPKSGHDTVSWYQQALGQGPQFIFQYYEEEERQRGNFPDRFSGHQFPNYSSELNVNALLLGDSALYLCASSLTGRQGGYEQYFGPGTRLTVT.

The CDR3 protein is CASSLEVPQETQYF. The CDR3 DNA sequence: TGTGCCAGCTCATTGGAGGTCCCCCAAGAGACCCAGTACTTC. The chain couples TRBV28 to TRBJ2-5; D possibly corresponds to TRBD2 (5 bases). The CDR3 consists of 14 residues. V lost 8 bases and J lost 1, with 14 bases in between. Germline CDR1 reads MDHEN; CDR2 reads SYDVKM.

The chain couples TRBV5-4 to TRBJ1-2; D not resolved. The CDR3 runs to 13 residues. Germline-derived CDR1 and CDR2 are SGHNT and YYREEE (reference sequence). V dropped 0 bases and J dropped 3 bases, with 6 bases sitting between them. CDR3 residues: CASSLGQDYGYTF. The CDR3 coding sequence is TGTGCCAGCAGCTTGGGTCAGGACTATGGCTACACCTTC.

The chain combines TRBV7-9 with TRBJ2-7; D perhaps matches TRBD2 (6 bases). The CDR3 has 14 amino acids. Germline loops: CDR1 SEHNR, CDR2 FQNEAQ (reference sequence). The V end lost 5 bases, the J end lost 2 bases, and 13 bases lay between the germline ends. Written as DNA, the CDR3 is TGTGCCAGCAGCGCAAGAAGGGAGGCCTACGAGCAGTACTTC. Protein product: CASSARREAYEQYF.

The rearrangement uses TRBV27 and TRBJ1-5, with D possibly being TRBD1 (6 bases). Deletions cut 6 bases from V and 6 bases from J, with 15 bases between. This CDR3 has 14 residues. Looked up from germline, CDR1 is MNHEY and CDR2 is SMNVEV (reference sequence). The CDR3 protein is CASSYNRAGQPQHF. DNA for the CDR3: TGTGCCAGCAGCTACAACAGGGCGGGTCAGCCCCAGCATTTT.

This chain joins TRBV11-3 and TRBJ2-1; TRBD1 might be the D (5 bases). Germline CDR1 SGHNT, CDR2 YENEEA. The length of the CDR3 is 16 residues. V was pared by 5 bases and J by 2 bases, with 16 bases between. The CDR3 DNA is TGTGCCAGCAGCCCTATCAGACAGAAAACCTACAATGAGCAGTTCTTC. Translated, it gives CASSPIRQKTYNEQFF.

The rearrangement joins TRBV6-2 or TRBV6-3 to TRBJ1-5; D is possibly TRBD1 (5 bases). Per the germline V gene, CDR1 is MNHEY and CDR2 is SVGEGT. The CDR3 totals 15 residues. V lost 4 bases, J lost 0 bases, and 10 bases lay in between. The CDR3 loop is CASSSGLVSNQPQHF. Here the CDR3 DNA reads TGTGCCAGCAGTTCAGGGCTCGTTAGCAATCAGCCCCAGCATTTT.

The chain couples TRBV3-1 (or the pseudogene TRBV3-2) to TRBJ2-7; 11 nucleotides match TRBD2. With V trimmed by 4 bases and J by 2 bases, 4 bases remained unmatched. Germline V gene sequence: CDR1 LGHDT, CDR2 YNNKEL (reference sequence). The CDR3 has 15 residues. CDR3 loop: CASSPETSGTYEQYF. Written as DNA, the CDR3 is TGTGCCAGCAGCCCGGAGACTAGCGGGACCTACGAGCAGTACTTC.

The rearrangement uses TRBV14 and TRBJ1-2; a possible D gene is TRBD1 (5 bases). Germline CDR1 is SGHDN and CDR2 is FVKESK. V was pared by 4 bases and J by 8 bases, with 17 bases between. The CDR3 totals 14 residues. CDR3 loop: CASSLVGANQGYTF. The CDR3 DNA reads TGTGCCAGCAGCCTCGTTGGGGCGAACCAAGGCTACACCTTC.

This chain uses TRBV30 with TRBJ2-7; the match to TRBD1 covers 7 bases. Germline lookup yields CDR1 GTSNPN and CDR2 SVGIG (reference sequence). The CDR3 runs to 13 residues. V lost 7 bases and J lost 4; bases outside the gene matches: 10. CDR3: CASLDRVQYEQYF. Written as DNA, the CDR3 is TGTGCCTCTTTAGACAGGGTGCAATACGAGCAGTACTTC.

The rearrangement uses TRBV7-9 and TRBJ1-5; the match to TRBD1 covers 7 bases. The CDR3 has 15 residues. CDR1 SEHNR and CDR2 FQNEAQ come from the germline V gene (reference sequence). Trimming took 3 bases from V and 3 from J; bases not matched to a gene: 5. The CDR3 spells CASSFTGEANQPQHF. For the CDR3, the DNA is TGTGCCAGCAGCTTCACAGGGGAGGCCAATCAGCCCCAGCATTTT.

This clone was picked up a small number of times. The rearrangement uses TRBV2 and TRBJ1-2; tentative D call: TRBD1 (6 bases). Per germline, CDR1 SNHLY and CDR2 FYNNEI. The CDR3 runs to 15 residues. V was trimmed by 0 bases and J by 4 bases, leaving 12 bases between them. DNA for the CDR3: TGTGCCAGCAGTGAAGCCGTCGACAGGCGCTATGGCTACACCTTC. It is translated as CASSEAVDRRYGYTF.

J is TRBJ2-1 and V is TRBV6-1; 14 positions agree with TRBD2. The CDR3 length is 15 residues. The junction had 4 bases not matched to a gene; V was cut back by 7 bases and J by 5 bases. Germline CDR1 and CDR2: MNHNS and SASEGT. This CDR3 is CASKGTSGGDNEQFF. In nucleotides, the CDR3 is TGTGCCAGCAAAGGGACTAGCGGGGGAGACAATGAGCAGTTCTTC.

The genes are TRBV30 and TRBJ2-7, with 8 bases that match TRBD1. The germline gives CDR1 GTSNPN, CDR2 SVGIG (reference sequence). V gave up 0 bases and J gave up 0 bases; unmatched junction bases: 4. The CDR3 loop spans 15 amino acids. CDR3 protein: CAWSVIQGVSYEQYF. For the CDR3, the DNA is TGTGCCTGGAGTGTCATACAGGGGGTCTCCTACGAGCAGTACTTC.

The J gene is TRBJ2-7, the V gene TRBV28, with unresolved D. Germline V lookup: CDR1 MDHEN, CDR2 SYDVKM. Trimming took 1 base from V and 6 from J, leaving 7 bases between them. The CDR3 has 12 amino acids. The DNA for the CDR3 is TGTGCCAGCAGTTTATTACTACGCGAGCAGTACTTC. It encodes CASSLLLREQYF.

The chain links TRBV6-5 to TRBJ1-1; a weak D match, TRBD1 (5 bases). The CDR3 totals 14 residues. Germline CDR1 and CDR2: MNHEY and SVGAGI. V lost 3 bases and J lost 7, with 15 bases in between. CDR3: CASSYSGGRSEAFF. CDR3 DNA: TGTGCCAGCAGTTATTCGGGGGGAAGGAGTGAAGCTTTCTTT.

The rearrangement uses TRBV7-9 and TRBJ2-5; the D gene is possibly TRBD1 (5 bases). The CDR3 extends over 16 amino acids. Germline V gives CDR1 SEHNR, CDR2 FQNEAQ (reference sequence). Trimming took 5 bases from V and 1 from J, leaving 17 bases between them. The CDR3 sequence is CASSPSRQTSQETQYF. The CDR3, as DNA: TGTGCCAGCAGCCCAAGCAGACAGACATCCCAAGAGACCCAGTACTTC.

V gene TRBV9 combines with J gene TRBJ2-7; the match to TRBD2 covers 10 bases. V trimming: 4 bases; J trimming: 4 bases; junction bases outside the gene matches: 8. CDR1 is SGDLS, CDR2 YYNGEE, per germline. The CDR3 runs 15 residues. CDR3: CASSSSGSTGYEQYF. The CDR3 bases are TGTGCCAGCAGCTCTAGCGGGAGTACGGGGTACGAGCAGTACTTC.

The V gene is TRBV18, the J gene TRBJ2-3, with a weak D call TRBD2 (5 bases). The ends were cut back, 3 bases at V and 2 bases at J, with 15 bases in the middle. Germline CDR1 and CDR2: KGHSH and LQKENI. This CDR3 comprises 16 residues. The CDR3 DNA reads as TGTGCCAGCTCACCGCCTGGACTCGAGAACACAGATACGCAGTATTTT. Translating it yields CASSPPGLENTDTQYF.